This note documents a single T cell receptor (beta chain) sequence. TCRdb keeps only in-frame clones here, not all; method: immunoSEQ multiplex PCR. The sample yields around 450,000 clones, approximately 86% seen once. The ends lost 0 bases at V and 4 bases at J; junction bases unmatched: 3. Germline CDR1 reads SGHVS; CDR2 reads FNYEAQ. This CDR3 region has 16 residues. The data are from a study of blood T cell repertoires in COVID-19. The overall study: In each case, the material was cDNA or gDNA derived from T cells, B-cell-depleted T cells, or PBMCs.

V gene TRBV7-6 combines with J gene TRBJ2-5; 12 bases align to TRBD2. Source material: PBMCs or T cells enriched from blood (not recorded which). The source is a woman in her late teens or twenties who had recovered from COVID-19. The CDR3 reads CASSLALAGGPETQYF. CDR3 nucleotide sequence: TGTGCCAGCAGCTTAGCCCTAGCGGGGGGGCCAGAGACCCAGTACTTC.